The 27 T cell receptor beta chains listed next were all sequenced from one sample in a study of pediatric ulcerative colitis (dated by TCRdb to about 2019). The library was built by means of the immunoSEQ multiplex PCR assay. This immuneACCESS table, as held by TCRdb, lists in-frame sequences with V and J called but not all clones. Of the missing ones, under half trace to an unresolved V gene in checked studies; the others have no known cause. The sample includes tens of thousands of clones, with over 70% observed a single time. The biggest ten clones account for 8% to 9.5% of the sample. During colonoscopy, one to two rectal pinch biopsies were obtained for research purposes. Sequenced input: gut tissue. The origin of the receptors is a boy aged 5-17 years with severe ulcerative colitis.

The V call is TRBV4-1, the J call TRBJ2-1; D call uncertain. The CDR3 extends over 12 amino acids. Germline lookup yields CDR1 MGHRA and CDR2 YSYEKL. V was shortened by 4 bases and J by 7 bases, with 8 bases between the two germline ends. CDR3 in amino acids: CASSPQTNEQFF. CDR3 nucleotide sequence: TGCGCCAGCAGCCCGCAGACTAATGAGCAGTTCTTC.

The genes are TRBV19 and TRBJ1-5, with 10 bases that match TRBD1. The CDR3 spans 16 residues. The J segment lost 2 bases and the V segment lost 0 bases, leaving 1 base of the junction unmatched. Germline values: CDR1 LNHDA, CDR2 SQIVND (reference sequence). CDR3 in amino acids: CASSIDGQGGNQPQHF. The CDR3 coding sequence is TGTGCCAGTAGTATAGATGGACAGGGGGGCAATCAGCCCCAGCATTTT.

The chain is built from TRBV29-1 and TRBJ2-1; D may correspond to TRBD1 or TRBD2 (7 bases each). Trimming stripped 8 bases from V and 6 bases from J, with 23 bases between. Per the germline V gene, CDR1 is SQVTM and CDR2 is ANQGSEA. The CDR3 consists of 15 residues. The CDR3 DNA reads as TGCAGCACTCGACTTCGGGGGGACAGACCCAATGAGCAGTTCTTC. Translating gives CSTRLRGDRPNEQFF.

The chain employs TRBV18 and TRBJ1-5; 7 positions match TRBD1. Germline values: CDR1 KGHSH, CDR2 LQKENI. This CDR3 is built from 15 residues. The junction had 5 bases not matched to a gene; V was cut back by 3 bases and J by 3 bases. The CDR3 bases are TGTGCCAGCTCACCGCAAGACAGGGCCAATCAGCCCCAGCATTTT. Its protein product is CASSPQDRANQPQHF.

The gene calls are TRBV18 and TRBJ1-6; possible D gene TRBD1, 6 bases. In germline, CDR1 is KGHSH, CDR2 LQKENI. The CDR3 extends over 12 amino acids. Trimming stripped 5 bases from V and 10 bases from J, with 9 bases between. The CDR3 nucleotides are TGTGCCAGCTCAAAGGGGGTCTCACCCCTCCACTTT. Protein: CASSKGVSPLHF.

This clone was detected a few times. The chain combines TRBV11-2 with TRBJ1-6; D might be TRBD1 (5 bases). V was cut by 2 bases and J by 7 bases, with 6 bases left in between. Germline CDR1 reads SGHAT; CDR2 reads FQNNGV. The CDR3 runs 13 residues. CDR3 sequence (DNA): TGTGCCAGCAGCTTAAGGGGAAATTCACCCCTCCACTTT. As protein: CASSLRGNSPLHF.

The V and J genes are TRBV5-1 and TRBJ2-3; D might be TRBD2 (5 bases). Trimming pared 2 bases from V and 1 base from J, leaving 11 bases between. This CDR3 contains 15 residues. CDR1 SGHRS and CDR2 YFSETQ come from the germline V gene. CDR3 DNA: TGCGCCAGCAGCTTTGGACTTACAGGCACAGATACGCAGTATTTT. Protein: CASSFGLTGTDTQYF.

The chain employs TRBV4-1 and TRBJ1-1, with D possibly matching TRBD1 (5 bases). Germline CDR1 is MGHRA and CDR2 is YSYEKL. The CDR3 totals 15 residues. With 0 bases removed from V and 3 bases from J, the gap between germline ends came to 11 bases. This chain's CDR3 is CASSQEMPGDTEAFF. CDR3 bases: TGCGCCAGCAGCCAAGAAATGCCGGGGGACACTGAAGCTTTCTTT.

CDR3 region: CASSLEGQFVEEAFF. The DNA of the CDR3 is TGCGCCAGCAGCTTGGAGGGACAGTTCGTAGAAGAAGCTTTCTTT. The chain joins TRBV5-1 to TRBJ1-1, with 7 bases matching TRBD1. Unmatched junction bases numbered 10, after V lost 0 bases and J lost 8 bases. This CDR3 region has 15 residues. Germline loops: CDR1 SGHRS, CDR2 YFSETQ.

The rearrangement links TRBV10-3 to TRBJ1-2; D may be TRBD1 (5 bases). Trimming pared 0 bases from V and 3 bases from J, leaving 8 bases between. Germline values: CDR1 ENHRY, CDR2 SYGVKD. The CDR3 contains 14 residues. This CDR3 is CAISESGGHYGYTF. The CDR3 DNA reads as TGTGCCATCAGTGAGTCCGGGGGTCACTATGGCTACACCTTC.

The V gene is TRBV6-1, the J gene TRBJ1-2, with a tentative D call TRBD1 (6 bases). The V and J ends lost 1 base and 5 bases respectively, with 17 bases between them. In germline, CDR1 is MNHNS, CDR2 SASEGT. The CDR3 runs to 16 residues. CDR3 amino acids: CASSEVSGTPSYGYTF. The CDR3 coding sequence is TGTGCCAGCAGTGAAGTAAGCGGGACACCCTCTTATGGCTACACCTTC.

The gene calls are TRBV7-3 and TRBJ1-2, with 7 bases matching TRBD1. Per the germline V gene, CDR1 is SGHTA and CDR2 is FQGTGA. The CDR3 is made up of 13 amino acids. Trimming cost V 5 bases and J 7 bases; bases outside gene matches: 7. CDR3 DNA sequence: TGTGCCAGCAGCCGGACAGGCCTCCCTGGCTACACCTTC. This sequence encodes CASSRTGLPGYTF. The full variable domain, completed using reference TRBV7-3 and TRBJ1-2, is GAGVSQTPSNKVTEKGKYVELRCDPISGHTALYWYRQSLGQGPEFLIYFQGTGAADDSGLPNDRFFAVRPEGSVSTLKIQRTERGDSAVYLCASSRTGLPGYTFGSGTRLTVV.

V gene TRBV11-2 combines with J gene TRBJ2-1; 10 bases are shared with TRBD2. The CDR3 has 14 amino acids. CDR1 is SGHAT, CDR2 FQNNGV, per germline. V trimming: 5 bases; J trimming: 10 bases; junction bases outside the gene matches: 8. The CDR3 loop reads CASSPGTSAYEQFF. DNA of the CDR3: TGTGCCAGCAGCCCCGGGACTAGCGCCTACGAGCAGTTCTTC.

The genes are TRBV5-1 and TRBJ1-3; D is undetermined. The CDR3 totals 14 residues. Germline-derived CDR1 and CDR2 are SGHRS and YFSETQ. The V end lost 4 bases, the J end lost 0 bases, and 8 bases lay between the germline ends. The CDR3 here is CASSAVGSGNTIYF. Written as DNA, the CDR3 is TGCGCCAGCAGCGCGGTTGGCTCTGGAAACACCATATATTTT.

The chain uses TRBV5-1 and TRBJ2-7; TRBD2 might be the D (5 bases). V lost 1 base, J lost 2 bases, and 7 bases lay in between. The V gene's germline CDR1 is SGHRS and CDR2 YFSETQ. The CDR3 loop spans 13 amino acids. CDR3 region: CASSLSGAYEQYF. In DNA, the CDR3 is TGCGCCAGCAGCTTGAGCGGAGCCTACGAGCAGTACTTC.

This chain joins TRBV11-2 and TRBJ2-1, with a possible D match to TRBD2 (6 bases). V dropped 0 bases and J dropped 0 bases, with 12 bases sitting between them. Germline V CDR1 and CDR2: SGHAT, FQNNGV. The CDR3 length is 17 residues. CDR3 DNA sequence: TGTGCCAGCAGCTTAGACCCCCCGGGACTCTCCTACAATGAGCAGTTCTTC. Its translation is CASSLDPPGLSYNEQFF.

This chain connects TRBV6-1 to TRBJ2-7, with TRBD1 matching 11 bases. The germline V gene encodes CDR1 MNHNS and CDR2 SASEGT. This CDR3 has 14 amino acids. CDR3 nucleotide sequence: TGTGCCAGCAGAAGCTCAATAGGGACAGGGGGAACGGTGGTC. It specifies CASRSSIGTGGTVV.

CDR3 residues: CASSVGQGALYTQYF. The CDR3 DNA reads TGTGCCAGCAGCGTAGGACAGGGGGCATTATATACGCAGTATTTT. V usage is TRBV7-6 and J usage is TRBJ2-3; the match to TRBD1 covers 11 bases. CDR3 length: 15 amino acids. V shed 5 bases, J shed 7 bases, and the junction held 8 bases outside the gene matches. Germline CDR1 SGHVS, CDR2 FNYEAQ. Drawing the rest from reference TRBV7-6 and TRBJ2-3, the complete variable domain is GAGVSQSPRYKVTKRGQDVALRCDPISGHVSLYWYRQALGQGPEFLTYFNYEAQQDKSGLPNDRFSAERPEGSISTLTIQRTEQRDSAMYRCASSVGQGALYTQYFGPGTRLTVL.

The table lists this clone with a count of one. The gene calls are TRBV10-3 and TRBJ1-2, with 7 bases fitting TRBD1. The length of the CDR3 is 15 residues. The germline V gene has CDR1 ENHRY and CDR2 SYGVKD. The V segment lost 11 bases and the J segment 0 bases; nucleotides outside the gene matches: 12. The CDR3 nucleotides read TGTGCCTCGTCGAGGGGGACAGCCCCTAACTATGGCTACACCTTC. Translating gives CASSRGTAPNYGYTF.

This CDR3 is CASSPTTLDTQYF. The CDR3 DNA is TGTGCCAGCAGCCCAACTACCCTCGATACGCAGTATTTT. This rearrangement joins TRBV7-2 to TRBJ2-3; the D is unclear. Looked up from germline, CDR1 is SGHTA and CDR2 is FQGNSA. CDR3 length: 13 residues. Trimming cost V 5 bases and J 6 bases, with 12 bases left between them.

Comments on this clone: At one boundary the junction diverges from the germline segment, which might be a read error. As DNA, the CDR3 is TGTGCCAGCAGCGCTATCTCCGACGAGCAGTACTTC. This translates into CASSAISDEQYF. J is TRBJ2-7 and V is TRBV5-6; D unresolved. In germline, CDR1 is SGHDT, CDR2 YYEEEE. The CDR3 has 12 residues. The whole variable domain, remainder taken from reference TRBV5-6 and TRBJ2-7, is DAGVTQSPTHLIKTRGQQVTLRCSPKSGHDTVSWYQQALGQGPQFIFQYYEEEERQRGNFPDRFSGHQFPNYSSELNVNALLLGDSALYLCASSAISDEQYFGPGTRLTVT.

The chain recombines TRBV6-5 with TRBJ1-1, with 9 bases aligning to TRBD1. The J segment lost 5 bases and the V segment lost 6 bases, leaving 10 bases of the junction unmatched. The V gene's germline CDR1 is MNHEY and CDR2 SVGAGI. The length of the CDR3 is 15 residues. The chain's CDR3 is CASRPMTGGRTEAFF. CDR3 bases: TGTGCCAGCAGACCTATGACAGGGGGAAGAACTGAAGCTTTCTTT.

The chain is built from TRBV2 and TRBJ1-6; D not certain. Germline V gene lookup returns CDR1 SNHLY and CDR2 FYNNEI. The V gene lost 3 bases and the J gene lost 14 bases, with 17 bases spanning the gap. This CDR3 spans 14 amino acids. The CDR3 reads CASSDRPKRWALHF. CDR3 DNA: TGTGCCAGCAGTGATCGACCTAAACGCTGGGCCCTCCACTTT.

V gene TRBV7-2 combines with J gene TRBJ2-1, with a possible D match to TRBD2 (7 bases). Per germline, CDR1 SGHTA and CDR2 FQGNSA. Trimming took off 3 bases at V and 9 bases at J, with 21 bases between the two ends. This CDR3 has 16 residues. The CDR3 here is CASSFWGGHLQGEQFF. DNA of the CDR3: TGTGCCAGCAGCTTTTGGGGGGGGCACTTACAGGGTGAGCAGTTCTTC.

CDR3 sequence reads: CASSLALEGNNSPLHF. The CDR3 region has the DNA TGTGCCAGCAGTTTAGCCTTGGAGGGAAATAATTCACCCCTCCACTTT. The chain links TRBV28 to TRBJ1-6, with D uncertain. Germline CDR1 MDHEN, CDR2 SYDVKM. The CDR3 loop spans 16 amino acids. Trimming removed 2 bases at V and 5 bases at J, with 13 bases between.

The V and J genes are TRBV30 and TRBJ1-1; D possibly corresponds to TRBD1 (6 bases). Germline assignment: CDR1 GTSNPN and CDR2 SVGIG (reference sequence). The CDR3 spans 14 residues. With 2 bases removed from V and 5 bases from J, the gap between germline ends came to 15 bases. This chain's CDR3 is CAWSLGGGGTEAFF. The CDR3 nucleotides read TGTGCCTGGAGTTTGGGCGGAGGGGGAACTGAAGCTTTCTTT.

The genes are TRBV6-1 and TRBJ2-3; D possibly matches TRBD1 or TRBD2 (5 bases each). The CDR3 is 16 residues long. Trimming took off 3 bases at V and 4 bases at J, with 17 bases between the two ends. Germline V gene data show CDR1 as MNHNS and CDR2 as SASEGT. Here the CDR3 DNA reads TGTGCCAGCAGTGAGATGGGGAGTTGGGACCCAGATACGCAGTATTTT. Translation gives CASSEMGSWDPDTQYF.